This T cell receptor beta chain is from a study of T-cell reconstitution after alpha-beta-depleted transplantation in children. Points from the study as a whole: Surviving recipient cells, namely T cells and thymic progenitors, were the source of high day-60 TCRbeta diversity in some patients. Alpha-beta T cells present about two months after transplant were reported to originate from several hundred expanded graft clones. Fresh T-cell production supplied most of the T-cell counts and diversity seen one year after transplant.

V shed 6 bases and J 4 bases; nucleotides not matched to a gene: 26. There are 21 residues in the CDR3. The V gene's germline CDR1 is SGHAT and CDR2 FQDESV (reference sequence). The TCRbeta library was prepared with unique molecular identifiers. TCRdb used MiXCR to reprocess the PCR reads, holding one entry per CDR3 protein. The top ten clones hold 2% to 2.5% of a sample with fewer than 700,000 distinct CDR3 sequences, under 15% of them seen once. This clonotype appeared a few times. Its antigen is unidentified. The chain links TRBV11-1 to TRBJ2-2, with TRBD2 identical over 7 bases. This sample comprised PBMCs, mostly from graft donor cells, obtained 360 days after TCRalphabeta/CD19-depleted stem cell transplant. This receptor was obtained from a male patient between 10 and 17 years old who had a stem cell transplant for acute myeloid leukemia, so the T cells may come from the graft donor. Here the CDR3 reads CASRLTPWRESPQRVTGELFF. CDR3 bases: TGTGCCAGCAGGCTTACCCCCTGGCGGGAGAGCCCCCAGCGAGTCACCGGGGAGCTGTTTTTT.